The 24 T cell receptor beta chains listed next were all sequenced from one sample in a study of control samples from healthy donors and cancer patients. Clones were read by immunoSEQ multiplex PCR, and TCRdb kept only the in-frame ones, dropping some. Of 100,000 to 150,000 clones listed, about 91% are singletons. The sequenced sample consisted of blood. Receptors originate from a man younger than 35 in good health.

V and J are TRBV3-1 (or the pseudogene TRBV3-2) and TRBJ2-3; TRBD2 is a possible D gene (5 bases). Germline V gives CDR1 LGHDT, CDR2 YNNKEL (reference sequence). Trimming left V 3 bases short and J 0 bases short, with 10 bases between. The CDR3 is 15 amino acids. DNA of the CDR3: TGTGCCAGCAGCCACCCCCTAGCTAGCACAGATACGCAGTATTTT. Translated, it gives CASSHPLASTDTQYF.

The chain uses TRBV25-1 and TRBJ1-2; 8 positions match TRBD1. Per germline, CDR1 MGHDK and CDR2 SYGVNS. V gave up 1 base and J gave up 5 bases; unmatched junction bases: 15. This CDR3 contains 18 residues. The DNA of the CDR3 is TGTGCCAGCAGTGAATCCCCGGGACAGGAATTTAGGGCTTATGGCTACACCTTC. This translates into CASSESPGQEFRAYGYTF.

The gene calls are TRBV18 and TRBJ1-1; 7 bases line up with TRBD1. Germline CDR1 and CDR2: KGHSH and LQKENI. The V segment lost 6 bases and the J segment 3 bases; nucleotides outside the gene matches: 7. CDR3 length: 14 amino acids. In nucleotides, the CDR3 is TGTGCCAGCTCCCCGGTACAGGGGCACACTGAAGCTTTCTTT. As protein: CASSPVQGHTEAFF.

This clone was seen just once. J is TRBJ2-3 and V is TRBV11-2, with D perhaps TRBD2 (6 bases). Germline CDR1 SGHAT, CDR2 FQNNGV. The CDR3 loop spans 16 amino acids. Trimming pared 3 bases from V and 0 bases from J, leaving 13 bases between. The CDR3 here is CASSFPRGTSTDTQYF. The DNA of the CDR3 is TGTGCCAGCAGCTTCCCCCGTGGGACTAGCACAGATACGCAGTATTTT.

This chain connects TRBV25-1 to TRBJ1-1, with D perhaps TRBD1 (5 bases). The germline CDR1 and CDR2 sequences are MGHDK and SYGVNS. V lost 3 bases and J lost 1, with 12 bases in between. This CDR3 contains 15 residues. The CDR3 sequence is CASSDQGAANTEAFF. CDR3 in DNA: TGTGCCAGCAGTGACCAAGGGGCTGCGAACACTGAAGCTTTCTTT.

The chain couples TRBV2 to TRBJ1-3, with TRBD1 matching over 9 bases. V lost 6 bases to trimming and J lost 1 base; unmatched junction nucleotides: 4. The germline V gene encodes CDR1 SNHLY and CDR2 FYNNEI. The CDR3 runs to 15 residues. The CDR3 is CASSDRGGSGNTIYF. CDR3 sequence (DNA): TGTGCCAGCAGCGACAGGGGGGGTTCTGGAAACACCATATATTTT.

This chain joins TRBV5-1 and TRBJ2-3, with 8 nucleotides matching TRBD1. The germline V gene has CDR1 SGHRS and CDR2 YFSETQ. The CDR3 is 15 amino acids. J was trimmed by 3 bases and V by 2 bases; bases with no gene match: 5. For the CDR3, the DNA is TGCGCCAGCAGCTTTAGGACAGGGTCGACAGATACGCAGTATTTT. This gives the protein CASSFRTGSTDTQYF.

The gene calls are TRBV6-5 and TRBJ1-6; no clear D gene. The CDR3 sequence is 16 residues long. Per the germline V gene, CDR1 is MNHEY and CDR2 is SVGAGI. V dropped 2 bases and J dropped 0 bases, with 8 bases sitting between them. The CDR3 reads CASSYLRTSYNSPLHF. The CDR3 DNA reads TGTGCCAGCAGTTACCTGCGGACCTCCTATAATTCACCCCTCCACTTT.

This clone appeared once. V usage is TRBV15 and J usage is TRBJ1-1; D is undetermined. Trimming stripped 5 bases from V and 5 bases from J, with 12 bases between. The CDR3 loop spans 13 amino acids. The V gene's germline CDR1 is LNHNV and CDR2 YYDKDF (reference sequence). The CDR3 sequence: CATSLDEETEAFF. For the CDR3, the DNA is TGTGCCACCAGCTTGGACGAGGAGACTGAAGCTTTCTTT. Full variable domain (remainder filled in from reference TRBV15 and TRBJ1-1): DAMVIQNPRYQVTQFGKPVTLSCSQTLNHNVMYWYQQKSSQAPKLLFHYYDKDFNNEADTPDNFQSRRPNTSFCFLDIRSPGLGDTAMYLCATSLDEETEAFFGQGTRLTVV.

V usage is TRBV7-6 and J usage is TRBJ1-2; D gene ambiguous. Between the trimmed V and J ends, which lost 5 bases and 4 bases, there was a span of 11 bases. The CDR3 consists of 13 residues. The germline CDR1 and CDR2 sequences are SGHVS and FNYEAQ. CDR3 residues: CASSPDGLYGYTF. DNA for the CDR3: TGTGCCAGCAGCCCGGACGGTCTCTATGGCTACACCTTC.

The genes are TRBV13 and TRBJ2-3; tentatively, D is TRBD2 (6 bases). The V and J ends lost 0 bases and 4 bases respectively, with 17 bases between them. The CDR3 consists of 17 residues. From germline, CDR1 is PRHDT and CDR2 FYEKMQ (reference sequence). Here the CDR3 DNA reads TGTGCCAGCAGCTTAGGCCTCCGCGGGATTCCGCCAGATACGCAGTATTTT. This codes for CASSLGLRGIPPDTQYF.

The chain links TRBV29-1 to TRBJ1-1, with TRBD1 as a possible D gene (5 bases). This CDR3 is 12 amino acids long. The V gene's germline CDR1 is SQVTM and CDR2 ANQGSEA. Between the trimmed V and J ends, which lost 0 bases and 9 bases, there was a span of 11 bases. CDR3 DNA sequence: TGCAGCGTTGAAGATCCGGCAGGGAAAGCTTTCTTT. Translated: CSVEDPAGKAFF.

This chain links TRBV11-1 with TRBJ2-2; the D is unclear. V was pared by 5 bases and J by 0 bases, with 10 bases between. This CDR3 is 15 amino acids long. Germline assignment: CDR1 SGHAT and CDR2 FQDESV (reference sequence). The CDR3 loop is CASSHRRTNTGELFF. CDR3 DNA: TGTGCCAGCAGCCATCGACGGACGAACACCGGGGAGCTGTTTTTT.

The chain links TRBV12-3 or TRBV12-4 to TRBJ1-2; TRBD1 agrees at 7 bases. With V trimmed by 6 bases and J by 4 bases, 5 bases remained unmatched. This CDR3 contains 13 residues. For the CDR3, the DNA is TGTGCCAGCAGCGCGACAGGGTTCTATGGCTACACCTTC. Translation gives CASSATGFYGYTF.

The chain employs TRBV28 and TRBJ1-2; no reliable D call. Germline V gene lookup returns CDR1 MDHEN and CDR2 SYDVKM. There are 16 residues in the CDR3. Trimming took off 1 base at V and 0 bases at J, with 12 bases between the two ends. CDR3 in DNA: TGTGCCAGCAGTTTATACGAGGAAATTACTAACTATGGCTACACCTTC. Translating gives CASSLYEEITNYGYTF.

CDR3 coding DNA: TGTGCCAGTAGTATTAAACCAGGGGCTGGGGAAAAACTGTTTTTT. Protein: CASSIKPGAGEKLFF. This rearrangement joins TRBV19 to TRBJ1-4; a weak D match, TRBD1 (6 bases). Germline values: CDR1 LNHDA, CDR2 SQIVND (reference sequence). The length of the CDR3 is 15 residues. V was pared by 3 bases and J by 8 bases, with 16 bases between.

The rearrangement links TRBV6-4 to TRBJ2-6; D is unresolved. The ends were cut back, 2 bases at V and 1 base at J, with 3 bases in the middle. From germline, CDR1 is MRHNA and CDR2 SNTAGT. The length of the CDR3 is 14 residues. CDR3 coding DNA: TGTGCCAGCAGTGACGTGTCTGGGGCCAACGTCCTGACTTTC. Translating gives CASSDVSGANVLTF.

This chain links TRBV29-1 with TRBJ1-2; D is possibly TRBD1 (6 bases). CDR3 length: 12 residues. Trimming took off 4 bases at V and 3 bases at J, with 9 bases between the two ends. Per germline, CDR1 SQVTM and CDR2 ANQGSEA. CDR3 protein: CSVVEGDYGYTF. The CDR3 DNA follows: TGCAGCGTTGTAGAGGGGGACTATGGCTACACCTTC.

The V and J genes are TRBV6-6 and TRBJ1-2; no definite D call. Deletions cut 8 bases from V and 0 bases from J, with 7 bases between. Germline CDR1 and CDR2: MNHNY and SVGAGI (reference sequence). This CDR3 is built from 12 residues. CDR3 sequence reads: CASGSTNYGYTF. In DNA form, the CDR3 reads TGTGCCAGCGGAAGCACTAACTATGGCTACACCTTC.

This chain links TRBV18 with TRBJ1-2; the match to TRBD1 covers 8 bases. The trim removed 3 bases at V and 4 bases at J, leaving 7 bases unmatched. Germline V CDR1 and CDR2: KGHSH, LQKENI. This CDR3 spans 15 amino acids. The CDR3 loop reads CASSPMDRVGYGYTF. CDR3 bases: TGTGCCAGCTCACCGATGGACAGGGTTGGCTATGGCTACACCTTC.

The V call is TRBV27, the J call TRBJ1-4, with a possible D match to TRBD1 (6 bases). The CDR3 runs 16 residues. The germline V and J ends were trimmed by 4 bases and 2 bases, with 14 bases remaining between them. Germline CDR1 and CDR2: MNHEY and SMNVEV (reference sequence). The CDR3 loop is CASSSHRADTNEKLFF. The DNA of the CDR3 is TGTGCCAGCAGTTCCCACAGGGCCGATACTAATGAAAAACTGTTTTTT. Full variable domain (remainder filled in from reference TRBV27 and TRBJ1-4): EAQVTQNPRYLITVTGKKLTVTCSQNMNHEYMSWYRQDPGLGLRQIYYSMNVEVTDKGDVPEGYKVSRKEKRNFPLILESPSPNQTSLYFCASSSHRADTNEKLFFGSGTQLSVL.

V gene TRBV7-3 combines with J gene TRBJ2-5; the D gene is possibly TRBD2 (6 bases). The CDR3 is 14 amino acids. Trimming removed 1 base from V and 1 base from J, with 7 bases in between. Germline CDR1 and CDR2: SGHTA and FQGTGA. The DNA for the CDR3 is TGTGCCAGCAGCTTAATGGGGGGCCAAGAGACCCAGTACTTC. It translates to CASSLMGGQETQYF.

The CDR3 sequence: CAISEGSFVTGAYEQYF. CDR3 in DNA: TGTGCCATCAGTGAGGGTTCGTTTGTGACAGGGGCCTACGAGCAGTACTTC. This chain links TRBV10-3 with TRBJ2-7; TRBD1 matches 8 bases. Germline trimming cut 2 bases from V and 2 bases from J; bases unmatched to any gene: 11. CDR3 size: 17 residues. CDR1 ENHRY and CDR2 SYGVKD come from the germline V gene.

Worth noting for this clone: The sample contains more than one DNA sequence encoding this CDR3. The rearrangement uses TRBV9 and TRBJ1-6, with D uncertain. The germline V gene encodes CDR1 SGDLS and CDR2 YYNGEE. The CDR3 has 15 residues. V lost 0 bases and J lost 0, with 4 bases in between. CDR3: CASSVGSSYNSPLHF. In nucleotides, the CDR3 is TGTGCCAGCAGCGTAGGGAGCTCCTATAATTCACCCCTCCACTTT.